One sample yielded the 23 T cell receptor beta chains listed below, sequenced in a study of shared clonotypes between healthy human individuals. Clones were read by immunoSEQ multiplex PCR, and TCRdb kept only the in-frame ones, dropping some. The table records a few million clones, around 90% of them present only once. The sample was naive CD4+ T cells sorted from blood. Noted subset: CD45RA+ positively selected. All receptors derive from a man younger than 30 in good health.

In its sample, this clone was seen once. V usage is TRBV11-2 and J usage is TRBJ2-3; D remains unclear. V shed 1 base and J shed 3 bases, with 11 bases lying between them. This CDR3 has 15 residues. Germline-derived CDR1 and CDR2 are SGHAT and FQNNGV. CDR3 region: CASSLAALSTDTQYF. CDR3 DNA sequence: TGTGCCAGCAGCTTAGCCGCGCTTTCTACAGATACGCAGTATTTT.

CDR3 loop: CASSQGAPLSYNSPLHF. The CDR3 nucleotides read TGCGCCAGCAGCCAAGGGGCACCTCTCTCCTATAATTCACCCCTCCACTTT. This chain connects TRBV4-1 to TRBJ1-6; D not resolved. This CDR3 region has 17 residues. Per germline, CDR1 MGHRA and CDR2 YSYEKL. Trimming took off 1 base at V and 0 bases at J, with 10 bases between the two ends.

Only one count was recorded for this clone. CDR3 loop: CASSTGLAPTDTQYF. Written as DNA, the CDR3 is TGTGCCAGCAGCACTGGACTAGCCCCCACAGATACGCAGTATTTT. This chain connects TRBV5-5 to TRBJ2-3, with 8 bases aligning to TRBD2. The CDR3 sequence is 15 residues long. The V segment lost 4 bases and the J segment 2 bases; nucleotides outside the gene matches: 6. Germline CDR1 is SGHKS and CDR2 is YYEKEE (reference sequence).

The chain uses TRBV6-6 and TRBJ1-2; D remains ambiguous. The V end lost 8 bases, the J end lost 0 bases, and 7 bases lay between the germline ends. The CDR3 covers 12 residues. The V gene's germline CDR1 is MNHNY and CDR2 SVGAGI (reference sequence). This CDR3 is CASGSANYGYTF. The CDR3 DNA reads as TGTGCCAGCGGGTCAGCTAACTATGGCTACACCTTC.

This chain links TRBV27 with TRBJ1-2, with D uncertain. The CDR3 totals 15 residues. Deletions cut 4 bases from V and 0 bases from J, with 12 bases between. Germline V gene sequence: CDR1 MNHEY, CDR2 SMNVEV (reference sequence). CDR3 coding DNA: TGTGCCAGCAGTTCCATCCCTCCTACTAACTATGGCTACACCTTC. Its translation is CASSSIPPTNYGYTF.

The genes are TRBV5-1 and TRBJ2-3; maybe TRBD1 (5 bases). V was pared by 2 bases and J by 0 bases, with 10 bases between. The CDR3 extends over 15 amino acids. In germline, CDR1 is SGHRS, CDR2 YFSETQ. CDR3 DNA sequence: TGCGCCAGCAGCTTCAGACAGTATAGCACAGATACGCAGTATTTT. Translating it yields CASSFRQYSTDTQYF.

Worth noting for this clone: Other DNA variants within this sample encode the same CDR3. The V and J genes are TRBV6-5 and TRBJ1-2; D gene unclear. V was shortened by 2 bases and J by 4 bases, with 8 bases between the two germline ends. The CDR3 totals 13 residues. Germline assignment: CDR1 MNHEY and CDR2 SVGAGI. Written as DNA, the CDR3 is TGTGCCAGCAGTTACCGCGGACCCTATGGCTACACCTTC. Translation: CASSYRGPYGYTF.

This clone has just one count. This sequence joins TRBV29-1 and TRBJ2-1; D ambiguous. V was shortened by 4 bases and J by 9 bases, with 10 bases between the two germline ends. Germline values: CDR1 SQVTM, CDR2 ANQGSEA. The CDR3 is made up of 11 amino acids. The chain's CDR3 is CSVVLVPEQFF. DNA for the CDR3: TGCAGCGTTGTCTTGGTCCCTGAGCAGTTCTTC.

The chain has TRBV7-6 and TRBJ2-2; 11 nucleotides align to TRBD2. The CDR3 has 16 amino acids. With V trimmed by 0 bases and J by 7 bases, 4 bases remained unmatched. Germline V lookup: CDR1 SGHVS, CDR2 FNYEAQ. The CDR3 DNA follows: TGTGCCAGCAGCTTAGCACTAGCGGGAGCAGGCGGGGAGCTGTTTTTT. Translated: CASSLALAGAGGELFF.

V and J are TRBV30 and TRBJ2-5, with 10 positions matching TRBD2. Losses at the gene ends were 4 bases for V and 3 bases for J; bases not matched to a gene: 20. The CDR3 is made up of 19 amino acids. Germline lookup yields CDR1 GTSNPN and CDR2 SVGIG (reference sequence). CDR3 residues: CAWTSPITGAGGSEETQYF. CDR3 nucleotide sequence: TGTGCCTGGACCTCACCCATTACGGGAGCGGGGGGGTCCGAAGAGACCCAGTACTTC.

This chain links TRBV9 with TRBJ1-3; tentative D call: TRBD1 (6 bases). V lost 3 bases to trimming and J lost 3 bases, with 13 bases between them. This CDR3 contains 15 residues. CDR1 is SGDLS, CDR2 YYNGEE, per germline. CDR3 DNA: TGTGCCAGCAGCGCACAGGGTACGAGTGGAAACACCATATATTTT. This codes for CASSAQGTSGNTIYF.

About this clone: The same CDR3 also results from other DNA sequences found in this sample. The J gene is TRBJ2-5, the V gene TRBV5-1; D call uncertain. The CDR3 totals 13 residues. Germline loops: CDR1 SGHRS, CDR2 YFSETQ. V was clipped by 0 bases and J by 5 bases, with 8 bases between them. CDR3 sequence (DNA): TGCGCCAGCAGCTTGGGTGGGGTCGAGACCCAGTACTTC. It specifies CASSLGGVETQYF.

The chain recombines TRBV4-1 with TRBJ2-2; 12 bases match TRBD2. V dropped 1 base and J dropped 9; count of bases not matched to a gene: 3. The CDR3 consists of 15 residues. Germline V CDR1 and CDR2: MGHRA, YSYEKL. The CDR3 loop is CASSQGLAGVWELFF. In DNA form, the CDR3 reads TGCGCCAGCAGCCAAGGACTAGCGGGAGTTTGGGAGCTGTTTTTT.

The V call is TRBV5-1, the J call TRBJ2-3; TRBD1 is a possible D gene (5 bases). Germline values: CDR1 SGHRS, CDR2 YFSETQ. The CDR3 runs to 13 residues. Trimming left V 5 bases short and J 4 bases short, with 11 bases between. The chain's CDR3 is CASSQGIADTQYF. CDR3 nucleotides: TGCGCCAGCAGTCAGGGTATCGCAGATACGCAGTATTTT.

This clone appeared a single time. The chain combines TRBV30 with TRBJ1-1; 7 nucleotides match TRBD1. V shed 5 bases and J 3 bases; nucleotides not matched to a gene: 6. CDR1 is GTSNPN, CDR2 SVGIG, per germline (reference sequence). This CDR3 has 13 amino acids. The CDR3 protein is CAWADRKDTEAFF. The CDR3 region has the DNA TGTGCCTGGGCGGACAGGAAGGACACTGAAGCTTTCTTT.

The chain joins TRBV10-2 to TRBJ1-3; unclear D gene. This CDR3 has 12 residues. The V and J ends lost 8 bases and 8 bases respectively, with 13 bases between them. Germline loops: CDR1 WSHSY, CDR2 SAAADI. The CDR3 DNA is TGCGCCAGCCAAGACACTCAGTACACCATATATTTT. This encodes CASQDTQYTIYF.

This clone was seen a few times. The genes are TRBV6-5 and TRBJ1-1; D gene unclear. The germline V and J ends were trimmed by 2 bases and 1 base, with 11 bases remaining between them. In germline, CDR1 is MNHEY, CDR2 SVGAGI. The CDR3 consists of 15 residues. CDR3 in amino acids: CASSYGPSSNTEAFF. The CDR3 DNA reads TGTGCCAGCAGTTACGGGCCCTCCTCGAACACTGAAGCTTTCTTT.

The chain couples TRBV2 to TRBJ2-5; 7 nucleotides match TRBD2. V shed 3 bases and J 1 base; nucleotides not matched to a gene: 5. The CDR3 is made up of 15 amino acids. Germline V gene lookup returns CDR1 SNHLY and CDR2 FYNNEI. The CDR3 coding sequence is TGTGCCAGCAGTGAGCTCGGACTAGTCCAAGAGACCCAGTACTTC. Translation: CASSELGLVQETQYF.

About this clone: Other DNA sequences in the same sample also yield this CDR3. CDR3 sequence reads: CASSLGLAYEQYF. The CDR3 nucleotides are TGCGCCAGCAGCCTTGGACTAGCCTACGAGCAGTACTTC. The genes are TRBV4-1 and TRBJ2-7; 7 bases are a match to TRBD2. The CDR3 consists of 13 residues. The trim removed 4 bases at V and 2 bases at J, leaving 2 bases unmatched. The V gene's germline CDR1 is MGHRA and CDR2 YSYEKL.

CDR3 amino acids: CASSGSPPGPLHF. As DNA, the CDR3 is TGTGCCAGCAGTGGCAGCCCGCCCGGACCCCTCCACTTT. This sequence joins TRBV2 and TRBJ1-6; D is unclear. Germline CDR1 is SNHLY and CDR2 is FYNNEI. Trimming pared 4 bases from V and 12 bases from J, leaving 13 bases between. CDR3 length: 13 residues.

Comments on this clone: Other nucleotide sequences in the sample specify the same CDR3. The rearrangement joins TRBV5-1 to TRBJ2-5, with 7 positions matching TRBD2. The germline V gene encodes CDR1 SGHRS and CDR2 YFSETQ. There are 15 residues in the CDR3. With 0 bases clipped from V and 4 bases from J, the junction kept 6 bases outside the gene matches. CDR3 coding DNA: TGCGCCAGCAGCTTGGGGTCGGGGGGAGGAGAGACCCAGTACTTC. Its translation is CASSLGSGGGETQYF.

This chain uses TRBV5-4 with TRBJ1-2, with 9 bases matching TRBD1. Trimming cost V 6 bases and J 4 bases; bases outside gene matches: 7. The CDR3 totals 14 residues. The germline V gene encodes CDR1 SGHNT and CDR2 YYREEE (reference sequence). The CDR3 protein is CASNSRDRVYGYTF. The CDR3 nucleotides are TGTGCCAGCAACAGCCGGGACAGGGTCTATGGCTACACCTTC. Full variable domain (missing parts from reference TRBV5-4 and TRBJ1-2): ETGVTQSPTHLIKTRGQQVTLRCSSQSGHNTVSWYQQALGQGPQFIFQYYREEENGRGNFPPRFSGLQFPNYSSELNVNALELDDSALYLCASNSRDRVYGYTFGSGTRLTVV.

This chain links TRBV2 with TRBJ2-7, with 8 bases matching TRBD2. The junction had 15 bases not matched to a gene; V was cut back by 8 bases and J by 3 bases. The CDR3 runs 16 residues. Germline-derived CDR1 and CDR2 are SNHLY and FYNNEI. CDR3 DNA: TGTGCCAGCGATGGGGTTAGTAGCGGGACCCTCTACGAGCAGTACTTC. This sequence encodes CASDGVSSGTLYEQYF.